These 22 T cell receptor beta chains originate from one sample sequenced in a study of T cell changes during pregnancy in multiple sclerosis. The protocol was immunoSEQ multiplex PCR, while the TCRdb copy is restricted to in-frame clones and leaves out a portion. The repertoire holds 45,000 or so clones, 75% to 95% seen once, with roughly 9% in the top ten. The input for sequencing was CD8+ T cells from peripheral blood mononuclear cells, taken after pregnancy. Receptors originate from a female donor with multiple sclerosis, enrolled in a pregnancy study.

The chain links TRBV7-8 to TRBJ2-7; D not resolved. Trimming removed 1 base at V and 5 bases at J, with 6 bases between. The CDR3 sequence is 12 residues long. Germline V gene data show CDR1 as SGHVS and CDR2 as FQNEAQ. CDR3 residues: CASSLGSDEQYF. In DNA form, the CDR3 reads TGTGCCAGCAGCTTAGGCTCGGACGAGCAGTACTTC.

The chain couples TRBV6-1 to TRBJ2-7; 9 bases match TRBD1. This CDR3 contains 15 residues. After removal of 1 base from V and 2 bases from J, the junction contained 3 bases not matched to a gene. Germline-derived CDR1 and CDR2 are MNHNS and SASEGT. This CDR3 is CASSEETGGPYEQYF. CDR3 DNA: TGTGCCAGCAGTGAAGAGACAGGGGGGCCCTACGAGCAGTACTTC.

DNA for the CDR3: TGTGCCAGTAGTATAGCCGGGACTAGCGACGAGCAGTACTTC. As protein: CASSIAGTSDEQYF. The chain uses TRBV19 and TRBJ2-7; 10 nucleotides line up with TRBD2. This CDR3 is 14 amino acids long. Trimming cost V 1 base and J 5 bases; bases outside gene matches: 2. CDR1 is LNHDA and CDR2 is SQIVND in the germline V gene (reference sequence).

The CDR3 spells CASSVAASGGLDEQYF. The CDR3 DNA follows: TGTGCCAGCAGCGTAGCGGCTAGCGGGGGGCTCGACGAGCAGTACTTC. The chain carries TRBV9 and TRBJ2-7; 11 bases are a match to TRBD2. V was clipped by 0 bases and J by 5 bases; unmatched bases: 7. CDR1 and CDR2 (germline): SGDLS, YYNGEE. This CDR3 is 16 amino acids long.

This sequence joins TRBV19 and TRBJ1-5; 10 bases fit TRBD1. The CDR3 extends over 14 amino acids. Germline V gene lookup returns CDR1 LNHDA and CDR2 SQIVND (reference sequence). Unmatched junction bases numbered 5, after V lost 6 bases and J lost 6 bases. As DNA, the CDR3 is TGTGCCAGTAGACCCGGGACAGGGGCTCAGCCCCAGCATTTT. Protein sequence: CASRPGTGAQPQHF.

The chain employs TRBV9 and TRBJ2-7; TRBD1 matches 9 bases. CDR3 size: 13 residues. With V trimmed by 4 bases and J by 6 bases, 5 bases remained unmatched. Germline CDR1 reads SGDLS; CDR2 reads YYNGEE. CDR3 nucleotides: TGTGCCAGCAGCCCAGGGACAGGGCTCGAGCAGTACTTC. It is translated as CASSPGTGLEQYF.

The chain links TRBV10-1 to TRBJ1-1, with 7 bases lining up with TRBD1. This CDR3 spans 13 amino acids. V was pared by 10 bases and J by 2 bases, with 7 bases of the junction left unmatched. Germline-derived CDR1 and CDR2 are WNHNN and SYGVQD (reference sequence). Here the CDR3 reads CATTGTDNTEAFF. CDR3 nucleotides: TGCGCCACCACCGGGACAGACAACACTGAAGCTTTCTTT.

The CDR3 region has the DNA TGCGCCAGCAGCCAACTCGGAGCGGGAGGGCCGCGGGAGCAGTTCTTC. As protein: CASSQLGAGGPREQFF. The V call is TRBV4-1, the J call TRBJ2-1, with 10 bases lining up with TRBD2. The CDR3 length is 16 residues. V lost 2 bases, J lost 10 bases, and 11 bases stayed unmatched. Germline CDR1 MGHRA, CDR2 YSYEKL.

The chain is built from TRBV5-5 and TRBJ1-1, with a possible D match to TRBD1 (5 bases). Germline-derived CDR1 and CDR2 are SGHKS and YYEKEE (reference sequence). V dropped 2 bases and J dropped 0 bases, with 5 bases sitting between them. This CDR3 comprises 13 residues. The CDR3 sequence: CASSLGVNTEAFF. The CDR3 DNA reads as TGTGCCAGCAGCTTAGGGGTGAACACTGAAGCTTTCTTT.

The genes are TRBV10-1 and TRBJ2-5; TRBD1 agrees at 7 bases. The CDR3 covers 13 residues. V lost 5 bases and J lost 5; bases outside the gene matches: 5. Germline loops: CDR1 WNHNN, CDR2 SYGVQD (reference sequence). For the CDR3, the DNA is TGCGCCAGCAGTCGTGGACAGGTTGAGACCCAGTACTTC. It yields the protein CASSRGQVETQYF.

The chain carries TRBV7-3 and TRBJ1-1; D is ambiguous. Trimming shortened V by 2 bases and J by 4 bases, and 8 bases separated the two germline ends. The germline V gene encodes CDR1 SGHTA and CDR2 FQGTGA. The CDR3 spans 13 residues. The CDR3 region has the DNA TGTGCCAGCAGCTTAGGGGAGAGCACTGAAGCTTTCTTT. It translates to CASSLGESTEAFF. The full variable domain, completed using reference TRBV7-3 and TRBJ1-1, is GAGVSQTPSNKVTEKGKYVELRCDPISGHTALYWYRQSLGQGPEFLIYFQGTGAADDSGLPNDRFFAVRPEGSVSTLKIQRTERGDSAVYLCASSLGESTEAFFGQGTRLTVV.

The CDR3 sequence: CASSLLAGDTDTQYF. For the CDR3, the DNA is TGTGCCAGCAGTCTCTTAGCGGGGGACACAGATACGCAGTATTTT. This chain uses TRBV6-1 with TRBJ2-3; the match to TRBD2 covers 9 bases. Germline lookup yields CDR1 MNHNS and CDR2 SASEGT. This CDR3 spans 15 amino acids. V lost 5 bases to trimming and J lost 2 bases; unmatched junction nucleotides: 5.

This clone was detected once. The chain uses TRBV6-6 and TRBJ2-7, with 8 bases matching TRBD1. The germline gives CDR1 MNHNY, CDR2 SVGAGI (reference sequence). The CDR3 runs 16 residues. The junction had 9 bases not matched to a gene; V was cut back by 2 bases and J by 3 bases. CDR3 DNA sequence: TGTGCCAGCAGTTACCAGGGGGCCTTAATAATCTACGAGCAGTACTTC. Amino acid sequence: CASSYQGALIIYEQYF.

This clone was seen once. Here the CDR3 DNA reads TGTGCCAGCAGCTTAGGGGGGACAGGGCGGTTCACCGGGGAGCTGTTTTTT. This codes for CASSLGGTGRFTGELFF. The V and J genes are TRBV11-2 and TRBJ2-2; 9 positions agree with TRBD1. This CDR3 has 17 amino acids. Germline trimming cut 1 base from V and 4 bases from J; bases unmatched to any gene: 7. In germline, CDR1 is SGHAT, CDR2 FQNNGV.

The V gene is TRBV7-9, the J gene TRBJ2-2; D remains ambiguous. The germline V gene encodes CDR1 SEHNR and CDR2 FQNEAQ (reference sequence). V was clipped by 5 bases and J by 11 bases, with 6 bases between them. CDR3 length: 10 amino acids. The CDR3 is CASSTYELFF. The CDR3 nucleotides read TGTGCCAGCAGCACCTATGAGCTGTTTTTT. Full variable domain (outside the CDR3, taken from reference TRBV7-9 and TRBJ2-2): DTGVSQNPRHKITKRGQNVTFRCDPISEHNRLYWYRQTLGQGPEFLTYFQNEAQLEKSRLLSDRFSAERPKGSFSTLEIQRTEQGDSAMYLCASSTYELFFGEGSRLTVL.

CDR3 sequence (DNA): TGCGCCAGCAGCCAAGAGTCAGGGGTCCGAGCCTACGAGCAGTACTTC. Its translation is CASSQESGVRAYEQYF. This chain joins TRBV4-1 and TRBJ2-7, with TRBD1 as a possible D gene (6 bases). The CDR3 is 16 residues long. V lost 0 bases and J lost 2, with 14 bases in between. Germline V gives CDR1 MGHRA, CDR2 YSYEKL.

This rearrangement joins TRBV7-2 to TRBJ2-7; D gene uncertain. This CDR3 has 13 residues. Germline loops: CDR1 SGHTA, CDR2 FQGNSA. Trimming stripped 5 bases from V and 3 bases from J, with 11 bases between. CDR3: CASSSFTRYEQYF. The DNA for the CDR3 is TGTGCCAGCAGCAGCTTTACGCGCTACGAGCAGTACTTC.

The V gene is TRBV19, the J gene TRBJ2-1; tentatively, D is TRBD1 (6 bases). V was shortened by 5 bases and J by 4 bases, with 6 bases between the two germline ends. This CDR3 spans 12 amino acids. Germline V gene lookup returns CDR1 LNHDA and CDR2 SQIVND (reference sequence). Here the CDR3 DNA reads TGTGCCAGTAGTGGACAGTACAATGAGCAGTTCTTC. It codes for CASSGQYNEQFF.

V is TRBV5-6 and J is TRBJ2-7, with 7 nucleotides matching TRBD1. The CDR3 is 14 amino acids. Germline V gene sequence: CDR1 SGHDT, CDR2 YYEEEE. V lost 4 bases and J lost 3; bases outside the gene matches: 7. The CDR3 reads CASSQQGSHYEQYF. The CDR3 DNA reads as TGTGCCAGCAGCCAACAGGGGTCCCACTACGAGCAGTACTTC.

As concerns this clone: Relative to the germline gene, one junction end is altered; a read error may explain this. The rearrangement links TRBV7-9 to TRBJ1-5; 8 bases align to TRBD1. The CDR3 totals 14 residues. The germline V gene encodes CDR1 SEHNR and CDR2 FQNEAQ (reference sequence). The CDR3 coding sequence is TGTGCCAGCAGTTTAGGACAGGGAGGTCAGCCCCAGCATTTT. Translation: CASSLGQGGQPQHF.

The chain carries TRBV4-1 and TRBJ2-2; TRBD2 agrees at 11 bases. The CDR3 contains 17 residues. CDR1 MGHRA and CDR2 YSYEKL come from the germline V gene. After removal of 3 bases from V and 1 base from J, the junction contained 4 bases not matched to a gene. This CDR3 is CASSHLLAGVNTGELFF. In DNA form, the CDR3 reads TGCGCCAGCAGCCATTTACTAGCGGGGGTGAACACCGGGGAGCTGTTTTTT.

The V call is TRBV5-6, the J call TRBJ2-7; 10 bases align to TRBD1. J lost 3 bases, V lost 5 bases, and 8 bases had no gene match. Looked up from germline, CDR1 is SGHDT and CDR2 is YYEEEE. This CDR3 spans 15 amino acids. CDR3 sequence (DNA): TGTGCCAGCAGTCGCGCGGGACAGGGGTACTACGAGCAGTACTTC. This gives the protein CASSRAGQGYYEQYF.